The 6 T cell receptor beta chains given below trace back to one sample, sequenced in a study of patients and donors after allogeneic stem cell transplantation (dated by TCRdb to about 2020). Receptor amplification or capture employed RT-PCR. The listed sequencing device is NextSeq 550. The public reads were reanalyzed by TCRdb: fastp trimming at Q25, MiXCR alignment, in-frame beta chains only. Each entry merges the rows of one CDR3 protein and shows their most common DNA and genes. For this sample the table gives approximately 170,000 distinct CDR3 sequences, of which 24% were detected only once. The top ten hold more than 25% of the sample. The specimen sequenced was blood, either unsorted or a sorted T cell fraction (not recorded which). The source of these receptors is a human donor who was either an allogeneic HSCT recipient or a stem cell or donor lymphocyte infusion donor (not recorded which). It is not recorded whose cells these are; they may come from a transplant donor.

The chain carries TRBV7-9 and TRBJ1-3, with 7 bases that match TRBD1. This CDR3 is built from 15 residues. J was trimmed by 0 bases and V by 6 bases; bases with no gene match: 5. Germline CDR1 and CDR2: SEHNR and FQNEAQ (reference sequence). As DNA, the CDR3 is TGTGCCAGCAGATCCACAGGGGACTCTGGAAACACCATATATTTT. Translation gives CASRSTGDSGNTIYF.

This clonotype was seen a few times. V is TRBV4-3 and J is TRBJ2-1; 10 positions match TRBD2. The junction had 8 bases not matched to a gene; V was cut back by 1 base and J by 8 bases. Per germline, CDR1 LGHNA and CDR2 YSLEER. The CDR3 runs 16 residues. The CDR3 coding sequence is TGCGCCAGCAGCCAAGGCCTAGCGGGAGTTTGGCATGAGCAGTTCTTC. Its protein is CASSQGLAGVWHEQFF.

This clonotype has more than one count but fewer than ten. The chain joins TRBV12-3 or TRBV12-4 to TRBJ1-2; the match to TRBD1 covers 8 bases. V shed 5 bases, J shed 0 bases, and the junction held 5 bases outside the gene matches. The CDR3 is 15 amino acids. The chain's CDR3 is CASSPWTGSNYGYTF. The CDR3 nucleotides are TGTGCCAGCAGTCCCTGGACAGGGTCTAACTATGGCTACACCTTC.

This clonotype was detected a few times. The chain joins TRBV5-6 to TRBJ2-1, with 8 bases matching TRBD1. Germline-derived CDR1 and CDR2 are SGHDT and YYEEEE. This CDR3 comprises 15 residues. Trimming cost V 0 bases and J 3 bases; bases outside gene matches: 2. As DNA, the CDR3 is TGTGCCAGCAGCTTGGGGGACAGGAACTACAATGAGCAGTTCTTC. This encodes CASSLGDRNYNEQFF.

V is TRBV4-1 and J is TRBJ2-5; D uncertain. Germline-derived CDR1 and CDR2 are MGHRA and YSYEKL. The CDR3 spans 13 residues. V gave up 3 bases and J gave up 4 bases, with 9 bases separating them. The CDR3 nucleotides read TGCGCCAGCAGCCAGTTTATCCGAGAGACCCAGTACTTC. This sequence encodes CASSQFIRETQYF.

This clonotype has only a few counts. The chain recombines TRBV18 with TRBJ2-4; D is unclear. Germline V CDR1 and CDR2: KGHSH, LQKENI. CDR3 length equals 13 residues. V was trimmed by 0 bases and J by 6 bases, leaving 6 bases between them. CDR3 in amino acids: CASSPPKGNIQYF. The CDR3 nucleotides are TGTGCCAGCTCACCACCGAAGGGAAACATTCAGTACTTC.